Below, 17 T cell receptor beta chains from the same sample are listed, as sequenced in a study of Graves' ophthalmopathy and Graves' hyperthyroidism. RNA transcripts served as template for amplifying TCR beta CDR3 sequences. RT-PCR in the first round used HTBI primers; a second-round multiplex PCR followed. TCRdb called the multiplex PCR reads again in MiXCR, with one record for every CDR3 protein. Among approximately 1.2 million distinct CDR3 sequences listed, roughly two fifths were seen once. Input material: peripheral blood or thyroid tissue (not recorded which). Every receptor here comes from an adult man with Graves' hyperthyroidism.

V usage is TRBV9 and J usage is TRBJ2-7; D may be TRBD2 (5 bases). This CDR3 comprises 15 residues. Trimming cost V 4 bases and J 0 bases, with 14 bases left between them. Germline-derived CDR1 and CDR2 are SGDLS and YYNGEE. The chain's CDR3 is CASSPEDYSSYEQYF. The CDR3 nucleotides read TGTGCCAGCAGCCCGGAAGACTATAGCTCCTACGAGCAGTACTTC.

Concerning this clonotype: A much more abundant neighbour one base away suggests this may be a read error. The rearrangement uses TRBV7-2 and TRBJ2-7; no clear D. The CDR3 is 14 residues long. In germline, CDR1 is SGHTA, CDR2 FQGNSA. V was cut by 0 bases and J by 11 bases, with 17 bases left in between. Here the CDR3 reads CASSLAANRSLEYF. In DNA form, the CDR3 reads TGTGCCAGCAGCTTAGCGGCGAATCGGAGTCTGGAGTACTTC. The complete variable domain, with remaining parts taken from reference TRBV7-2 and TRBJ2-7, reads GAGVSQSPSNKVTEKGKDVELRCDPISGHTALYWYRQSLGQGLEFLIYFQGNSAPDKSGLPSDRFSAERTGGSVSTLTIQRTQQEDSAVYLCASSLAANRSLEYFGPGTRLTVT.

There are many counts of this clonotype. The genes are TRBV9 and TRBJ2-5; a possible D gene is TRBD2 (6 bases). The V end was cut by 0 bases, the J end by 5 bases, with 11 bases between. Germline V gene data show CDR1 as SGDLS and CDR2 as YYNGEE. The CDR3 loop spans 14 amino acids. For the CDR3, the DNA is TGTGCCAGCAGCGTAGGTGGGGGGAGGGAGACCCAGTACTTC. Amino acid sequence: CASSVGGGRETQYF.

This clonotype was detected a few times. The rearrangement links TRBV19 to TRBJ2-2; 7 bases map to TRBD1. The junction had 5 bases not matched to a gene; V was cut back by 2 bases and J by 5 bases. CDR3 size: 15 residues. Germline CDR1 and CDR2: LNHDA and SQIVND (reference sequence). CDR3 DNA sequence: TGTGCCAGTAGTATAACAACAGGGGCGACCGGGGAGCTGTTTTTT. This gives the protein CASSITTGATGELFF. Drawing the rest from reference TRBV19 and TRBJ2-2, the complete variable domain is DGGITQSPKYLFRKEGQNVTLSCEQNLNHDAMYWYRQDPGQGLRLIYYSQIVNDFQKGDIAEGYSVSREKKESFPLTVTSAQKNPTAFYLCASSITTGATGELFFGEGSRLTVL.

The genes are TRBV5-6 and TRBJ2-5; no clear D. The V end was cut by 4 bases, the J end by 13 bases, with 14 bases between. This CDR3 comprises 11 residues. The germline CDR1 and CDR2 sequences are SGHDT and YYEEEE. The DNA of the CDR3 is TGTGCCAGCAGCCCCCCGTGGACCGCGTACTTC. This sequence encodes CASSPPWTAYF. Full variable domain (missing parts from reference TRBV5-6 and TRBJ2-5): DAGVTQSPTHLIKTRGQQVTLRCSPKSGHDTVSWYQQALGQGPQFIFQYYEEEERQRGNFPDRFSGHQFPNYSSELNVNALLLGDSALYLCASSPPWTAYFGPGTRLLVL.

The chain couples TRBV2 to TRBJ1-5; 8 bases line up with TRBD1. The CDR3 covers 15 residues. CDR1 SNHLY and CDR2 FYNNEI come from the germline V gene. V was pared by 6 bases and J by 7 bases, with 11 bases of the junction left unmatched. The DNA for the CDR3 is TGTGCCAGCAGACCGGGACAGGTGTTAGGCCAGCCCCAGCATTTT. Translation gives CASRPGQVLGQPQHF.

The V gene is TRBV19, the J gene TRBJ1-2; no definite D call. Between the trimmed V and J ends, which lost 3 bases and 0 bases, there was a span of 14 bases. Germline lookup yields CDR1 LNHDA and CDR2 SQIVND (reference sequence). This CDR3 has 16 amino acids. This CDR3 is CASSIWEKGPNYGYTF. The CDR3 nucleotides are TGTGCCAGTAGTATCTGGGAAAAGGGCCCTAACTATGGCTACACCTTC.

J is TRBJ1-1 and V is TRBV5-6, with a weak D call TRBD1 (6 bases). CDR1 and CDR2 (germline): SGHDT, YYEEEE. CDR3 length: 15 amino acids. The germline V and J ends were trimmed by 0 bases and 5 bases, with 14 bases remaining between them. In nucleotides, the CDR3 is TGTGCCAGCAGCTTGGAGTCGTACCAGGGGACTGAAGCTTTCTTT. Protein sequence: CASSLESYQGTEAFF.

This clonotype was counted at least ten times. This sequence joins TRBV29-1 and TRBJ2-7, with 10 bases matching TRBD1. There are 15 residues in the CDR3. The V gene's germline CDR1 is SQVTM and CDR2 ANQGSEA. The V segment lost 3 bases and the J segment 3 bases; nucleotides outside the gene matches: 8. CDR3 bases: TGCAGCGTTGAGCTGACAGGGGGCGGATTCTACGAGCAGTACTTC. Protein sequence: CSVELTGGGFYEQYF.

CDR3 loop: CASSHVGQGYEQYF. The CDR3 DNA reads TGCGCCAGCAGCCATGTCGGGCAGGGTTACGAGCAGTACTTC. This chain joins TRBV4-1 and TRBJ2-7; D possibly corresponds to TRBD1 (5 bases). This CDR3 region has 14 residues. Trimming removed 3 bases from V and 4 bases from J, with 13 bases in between. Per germline, CDR1 MGHRA and CDR2 YSYEKL.

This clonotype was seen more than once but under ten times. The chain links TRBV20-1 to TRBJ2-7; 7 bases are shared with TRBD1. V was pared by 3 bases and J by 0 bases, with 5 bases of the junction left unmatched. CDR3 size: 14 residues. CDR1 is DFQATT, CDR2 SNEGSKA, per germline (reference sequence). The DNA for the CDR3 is TGCAGTGCTAGGGGGACAGAGGTCTCCTACGAGCAGTACTTC. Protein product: CSARGTEVSYEQYF.

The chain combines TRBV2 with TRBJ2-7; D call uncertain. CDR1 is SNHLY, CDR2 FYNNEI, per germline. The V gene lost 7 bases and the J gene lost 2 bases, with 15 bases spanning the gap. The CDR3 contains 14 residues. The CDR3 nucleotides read TGTGCCAGCAAGGCCGAGGCAGCCGCCTACGAGCAGTACTTC. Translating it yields CASKAEAAAYEQYF.

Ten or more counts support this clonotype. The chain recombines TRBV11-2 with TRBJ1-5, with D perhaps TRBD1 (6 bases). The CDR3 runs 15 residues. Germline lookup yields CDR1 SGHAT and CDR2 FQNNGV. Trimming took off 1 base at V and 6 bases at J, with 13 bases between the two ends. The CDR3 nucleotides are TGTGCCAGCAGCTTAGTTCCAGGGGAGGTTCAGCCCCAGCATTTT. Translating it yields CASSLVPGEVQPQHF.

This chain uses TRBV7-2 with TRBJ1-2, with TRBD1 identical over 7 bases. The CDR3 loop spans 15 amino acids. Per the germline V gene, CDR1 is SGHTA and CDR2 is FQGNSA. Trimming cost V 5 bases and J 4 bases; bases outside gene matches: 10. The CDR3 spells CASSQDLRDSYGYTF. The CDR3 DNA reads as TGTGCCAGCAGCCAAGATCTCCGGGACAGCTATGGCTACACCTTC.

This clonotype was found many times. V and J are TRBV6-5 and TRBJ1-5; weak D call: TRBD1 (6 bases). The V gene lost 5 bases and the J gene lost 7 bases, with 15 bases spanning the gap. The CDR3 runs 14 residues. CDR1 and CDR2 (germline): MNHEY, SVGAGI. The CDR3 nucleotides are TGTGCCAGCAGTCCCTCGGGGGGCAGGCAGCCCCAGCATTTT. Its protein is CASSPSGGRQPQHF.

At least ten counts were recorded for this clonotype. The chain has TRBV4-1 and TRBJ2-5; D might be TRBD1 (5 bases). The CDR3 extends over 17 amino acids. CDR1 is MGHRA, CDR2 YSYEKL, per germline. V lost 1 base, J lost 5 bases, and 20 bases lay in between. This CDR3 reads CASSQAYAQAQRETQYF. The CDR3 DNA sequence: TGCGCCAGCAGCCAAGCCTATGCACAGGCCCAGAGGGAGACCCAGTACTTC.

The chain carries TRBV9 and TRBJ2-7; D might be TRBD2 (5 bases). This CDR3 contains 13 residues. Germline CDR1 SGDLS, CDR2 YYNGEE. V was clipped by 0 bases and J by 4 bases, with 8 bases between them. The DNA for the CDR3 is TGTGCCAGCAGCGTAGGTGGGGAGTACGAGCAGTACTTC. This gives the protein CASSVGGEYEQYF.